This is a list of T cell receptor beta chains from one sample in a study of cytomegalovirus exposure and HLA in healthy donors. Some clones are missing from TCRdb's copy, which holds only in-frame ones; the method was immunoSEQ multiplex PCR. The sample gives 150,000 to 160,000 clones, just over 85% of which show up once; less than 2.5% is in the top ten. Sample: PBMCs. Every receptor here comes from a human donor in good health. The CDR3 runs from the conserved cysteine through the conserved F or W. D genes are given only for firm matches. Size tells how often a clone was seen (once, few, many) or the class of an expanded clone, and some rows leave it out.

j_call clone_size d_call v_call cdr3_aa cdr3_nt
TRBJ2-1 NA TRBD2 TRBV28 CASSFRLAGSNEQFF TGTGCCAGCAGTTTCCGACTAGCGGGCTCAAACGAGCAGTTCTTC
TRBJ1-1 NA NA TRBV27 CASSLEGITEAFF TGTGCCAGCAGTTTAGAGGGTATCACTGAAGCTTTCTTT
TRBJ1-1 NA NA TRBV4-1 CASSQFVGQAEAFF TGCGCCAGCAGCCAATTCGTGGGCCAGGCTGAAGCTTTCTTT
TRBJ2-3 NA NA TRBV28 CASLSRTVPDTQYF TGTGCCAGCTTATCGAGGACAGTGCCGGATACGCAGTATTTT
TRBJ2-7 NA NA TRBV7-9 CASSLMAAYEQYF TGTGCCAGCAGCTTAATGGCGGCTTACGAGCAGTACTTC
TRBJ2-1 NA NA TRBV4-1 CASSQVAGGQFF TGCGCCAGCAGCCAGGTGGCCGGGGGGCAGTTCTTC
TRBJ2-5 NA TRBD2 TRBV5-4 CASSLEGLAGETQYF TGTGCCAGCAGCCTGGAAGGACTAGCGGGAGAGACCCAGTACTTC
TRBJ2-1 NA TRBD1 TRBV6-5 CASRYLKQGRNEQFF TGTGCCAGCAGGTATCTCAAACAGGGGCGGAATGAGCAGTTCTTC
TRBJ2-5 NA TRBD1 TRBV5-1 CASSPQHDRVEETQYF TGCGCCAGCAGCCCCCAACACGACAGGGTGGAAGAGACCCAGTACTTC
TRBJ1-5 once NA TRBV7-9 CASSLDPDYQPQHF TGTGCCAGCAGCTTAGACCCAGACTATCAGCCCCAGCATTTT
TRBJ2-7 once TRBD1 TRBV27 CASRLLYGTGDDEQYF TGTGCCAGCAGACTCCTTTACGGGACAGGGGACGACGAGCAGTACTTC
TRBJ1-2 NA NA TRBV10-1 CASSTETILHGYTF TGCGCCAGCAGTACAGAAACCATTCTCCATGGCTACACCTTC
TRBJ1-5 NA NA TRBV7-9 CASSFFGHSRGVNQPQHF TGTGCCAGCAGCTTCTTCGGCCACTCTCGCGGGGTAAATCAGCCCCAGCATTTT
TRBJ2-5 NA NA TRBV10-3 CAISGGGGETQYF TGTGCCATCAGTGGGGGGGGCGGAGAGACCCAGTACTTC
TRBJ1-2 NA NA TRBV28 CASSSGSRAREGYTF TGTGCCAGCTCTAGTGGCAGCCGGGCGAGGGAGGGCTACACCTTC
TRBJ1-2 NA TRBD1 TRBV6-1 CASSEAGQRFGYTF TGTGCCAGCAGTGAAGCGGGACAGCGGTTCGGCTACACCTTC
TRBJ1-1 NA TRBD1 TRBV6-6 CASSYLGTGESTEAFF TGTGCCAGCAGTTATCTCGGGACAGGGGAGAGCACTGAAGCTTTCTTT
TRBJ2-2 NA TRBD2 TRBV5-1 CASSQTSGRELFF TGCGCCAGCAGCCAAACTAGCGGCCGGGAGCTGTTTTTT
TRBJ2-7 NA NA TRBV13 CASSFGSSNSYEQYF TGTGCCAGCAGCTTCGGGTCTTCAAACTCCTACGAGCAGTACTTC
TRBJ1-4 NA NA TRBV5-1 CASRLAGTAREKLFF TGCGCCAGCAGGCTTGCCGGGACTGCCAGGGAAAAACTGTTTTTT
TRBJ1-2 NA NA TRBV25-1 CASRNYRESDGYTF TGTGCCAGCAGGAACTACCGGGAATCGGATGGCTACACCTTC
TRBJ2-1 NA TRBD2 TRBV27 CASILRLAGGPGNEQFF TGTGCCAGCATCCTAAGACTAGCGGGAGGGCCGGGGAATGAGCAGTTCTTC
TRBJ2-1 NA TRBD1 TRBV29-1 CSVDRPGSYNEQFF TGCAGCGTGGACAGGCCCGGCAGCTACAATGAGCAGTTCTTC
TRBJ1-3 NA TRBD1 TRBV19 CASSDRAAGNTIYF TGTGCCAGTAGTGACAGGGCAGCAGGAAACACCATATATTTT
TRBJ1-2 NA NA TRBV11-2 CASSLKTSNRANYGYTF TGTGCCAGCAGCTTAAAAACATCAAACAGGGCCAACTATGGCTACACCTTC
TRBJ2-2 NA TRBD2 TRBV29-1 CSVEFLAGVGGELFF TGCAGCGTTGAGTTTCTAGCGGGAGTGGGCGGGGAGCTGTTTTTT
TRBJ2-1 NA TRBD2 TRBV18 CASSSLAGVEVEQFF TGTGCCAGCTCATCACTAGCGGGAGTTGAGGTTGAGCAGTTCTTC
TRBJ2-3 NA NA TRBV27 CASSRTGKGLVADTQYF TGTGCCAGCAGTCGGACCGGGAAAGGGCTCGTCGCAGATACGCAGTATTTT
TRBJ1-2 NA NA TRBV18 CASSPPGHLVRGESGYTF TGTGCCAGCTCGCCACCCGGACATCTTGTCAGGGGTGAGAGTGGCTACACCTTC
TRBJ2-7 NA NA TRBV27 CASKVVGRGSPYEQYF TGTGCCAGCAAGGTTGTCGGTCGAGGGAGTCCCTACGAGCAGTACTTC
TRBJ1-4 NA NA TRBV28 CASSSPLGLGREKLFF TGTGCCAGCAGTTCTCCGTTGGGCCTCGGTAGGGAGAAACTGTTTTTT
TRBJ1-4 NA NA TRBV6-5 CASRKQGPNEKLFF TGTGCCAGCAGAAAACAGGGACCCAATGAAAAACTGTTTTTT
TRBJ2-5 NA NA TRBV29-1 CSVEGSGADETQYF TGCAGCGTTGAAGGATCAGGGGCCGACGAGACCCAGTACTTC
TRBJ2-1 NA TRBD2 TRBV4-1 CASSHPTSGYNNEQFF TGCGCCAGCAGCCACCCGACTAGCGGGTACAACAATGAGCAGTTCTTC
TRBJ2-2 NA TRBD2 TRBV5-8 CASRRVAGATGELFF TGTGCCAGCAGAAGGGTTGCGGGAGCCACCGGGGAGCTGTTTTTT
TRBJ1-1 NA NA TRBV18 CASSRDMNTEAFF TGTGCCAGCTCACGGGACATGAACACTGAAGCTTTCTTT
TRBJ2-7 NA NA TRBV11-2 CASSLELGQTFSYEQYF TGTGCCAGCAGCTTAGAGTTAGGACAGACCTTCTCCTACGAGCAGTACTTC
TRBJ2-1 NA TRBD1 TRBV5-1 CASSPGTGGYNEQFF TGCGCCAGCAGCCCCGGGACAGGGGGATACAATGAGCAGTTCTTC
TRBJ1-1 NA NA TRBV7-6 CASTDQGGTEAFF TGTGCCAGCACCGATCAAGGGGGCACTGAAGCTTTCTTT
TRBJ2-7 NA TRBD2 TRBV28 CASGLAPYEQYF TGTGCTTCGGGACTAGCACCCTACGAGCAGTACTTC
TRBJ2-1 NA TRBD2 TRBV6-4 CASSSGTSGGAAEQFF TGTGCCAGCAGTTCCGGGACTAGCGGGGGGGCCGCTGAGCAGTTCTTC
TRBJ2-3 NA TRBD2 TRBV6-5 CAVNSGGPGTDTQYF TGTGCCGTCAATAGCGGGGGTCCAGGGACAGATACGCAGTATTTT
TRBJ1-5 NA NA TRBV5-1 CASSLGQVNQPQHF TGCGCCAGCAGCTTGGGACAGGTCAACCAGCCCCAGCATTTT
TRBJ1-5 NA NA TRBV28 CASSLGAGNQPQHF TGTGCCAGCAGTTTAGGGGCAGGGAATCAGCCCCAGCATTTT
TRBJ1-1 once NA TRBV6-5 CASSLGANTEAFF TGTGCCAGCAGTTTGGGGGCGAACACTGAAGCTTTCTTT
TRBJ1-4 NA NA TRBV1 CTSSREGTGGWNEKLFF TGCACCAGCAGCCGAGAAGGGACAGGGGGATGGAATGAAAAACTGTTTTTT
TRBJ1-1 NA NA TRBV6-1 CASKERGSTEAFF TGTGCCAGCAAAGAAAGGGGGAGCACTGAAGCTTTCTTT
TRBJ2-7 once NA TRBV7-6 CASSLADSRPLSYEQYF TGTGCCAGCAGCTTAGCGGATAGCCGCCCGCTCTCCTACGAGCAGTACTTC
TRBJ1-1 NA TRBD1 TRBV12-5 CATSTGATNTEAFF TGTGCTACCTCTACAGGGGCGACGAACACTGAAGCTTTCTTT
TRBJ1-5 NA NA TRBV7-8 CASSLDSSRQPQHF TGTGCCAGCAGCTTGGACAGTTCGAGGCAGCCCCAGCATTTT
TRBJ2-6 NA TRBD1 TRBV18 CASSRGQGNSGANVLTF TGTGCCAGCTCACGGGGACAGGGAAACTCTGGGGCCAACGTCCTGACTTTC
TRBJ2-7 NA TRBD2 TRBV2 CASSDPGLAKTYEQYF TGTGCCAGCAGTGACCCGGGACTAGCGAAGACCTACGAGCAGTACTTC
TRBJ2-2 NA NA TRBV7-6 CASSLGVQDTGELFF TGTGCCAGCAGCTTAGGGGTACAGGACACCGGGGAGCTGTTTTTT
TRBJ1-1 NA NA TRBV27 CASSLGQYTEAFF TGTGCCAGCAGTTTAGGACAATACACTGAAGCTTTCTTT
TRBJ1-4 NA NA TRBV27 CASRPRGWDEKLFF TGTGCCAGCAGACCCCGAGGTTGGGATGAAAAACTGTTTTTT